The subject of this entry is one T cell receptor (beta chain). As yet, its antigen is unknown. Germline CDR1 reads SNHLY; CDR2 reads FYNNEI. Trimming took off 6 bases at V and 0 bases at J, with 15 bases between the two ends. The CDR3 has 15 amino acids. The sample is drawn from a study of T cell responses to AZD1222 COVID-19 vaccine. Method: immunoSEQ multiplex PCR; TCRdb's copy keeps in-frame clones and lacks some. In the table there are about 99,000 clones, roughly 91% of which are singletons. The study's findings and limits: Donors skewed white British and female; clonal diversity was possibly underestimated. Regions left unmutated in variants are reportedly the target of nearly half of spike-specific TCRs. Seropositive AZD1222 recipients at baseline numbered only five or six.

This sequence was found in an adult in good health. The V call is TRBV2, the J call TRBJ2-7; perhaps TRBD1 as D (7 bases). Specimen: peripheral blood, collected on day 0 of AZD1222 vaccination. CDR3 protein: CASSATGRTSYEQYF. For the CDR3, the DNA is TGTGCCAGCAGCGCGACAGGGAGGACCTCCTACGAGCAGTACTTC.